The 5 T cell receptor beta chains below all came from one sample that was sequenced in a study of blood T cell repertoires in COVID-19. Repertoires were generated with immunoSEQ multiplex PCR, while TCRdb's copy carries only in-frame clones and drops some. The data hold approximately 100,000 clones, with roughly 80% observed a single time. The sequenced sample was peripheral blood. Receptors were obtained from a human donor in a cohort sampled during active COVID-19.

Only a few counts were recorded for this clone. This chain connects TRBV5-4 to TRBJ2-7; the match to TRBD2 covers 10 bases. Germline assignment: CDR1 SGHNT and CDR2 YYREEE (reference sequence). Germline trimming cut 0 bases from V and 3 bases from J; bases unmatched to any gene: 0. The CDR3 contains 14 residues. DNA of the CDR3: TGTGCCAGCAGCTTGGGGACTAGCGGCTACGAGCAGTACTTC. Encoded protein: CASSLGTSGYEQYF.

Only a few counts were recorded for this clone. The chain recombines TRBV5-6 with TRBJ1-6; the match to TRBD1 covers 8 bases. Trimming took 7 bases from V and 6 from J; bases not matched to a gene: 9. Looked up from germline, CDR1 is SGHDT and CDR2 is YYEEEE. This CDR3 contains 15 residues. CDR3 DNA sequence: TGTGCCAGCGATCAATCCAGGGGGCGTAATTCACCCCTCCACTTT. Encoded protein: CASDQSRGRNSPLHF.

CDR3: CASGRPNTDTQYF. CDR3 bases: TGTGCCAGCGGGAGGCCGAACACAGATACGCAGTATTTT. V gene TRBV28 combines with J gene TRBJ2-3; TRBD2 might be the D (6 bases). The V end lost 8 bases, the J end lost 2 bases, and 11 bases lay between the germline ends. Germline assignment: CDR1 MDHEN and CDR2 SYDVKM. The CDR3 is 13 residues long.

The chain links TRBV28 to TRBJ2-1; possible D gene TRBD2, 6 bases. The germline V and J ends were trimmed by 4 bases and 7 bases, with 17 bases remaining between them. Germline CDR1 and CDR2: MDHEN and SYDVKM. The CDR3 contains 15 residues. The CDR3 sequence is CASSYGGPEGNEQFF. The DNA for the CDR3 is TGTGCCAGCAGTTACGGCGGTCCGGAGGGAAATGAGCAGTTCTTC.

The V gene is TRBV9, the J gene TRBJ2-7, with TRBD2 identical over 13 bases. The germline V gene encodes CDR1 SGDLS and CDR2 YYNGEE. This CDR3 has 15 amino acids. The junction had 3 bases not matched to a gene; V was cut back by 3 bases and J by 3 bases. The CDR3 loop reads CASSAGTSGIYEQYF. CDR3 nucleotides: TGTGCCAGCAGCGCCGGGACTAGCGGGATCTACGAGCAGTACTTC.